Reported below is one TCR beta chain. Its antigen is unidentified. This sample is part of a study of T-cell memory formation after mild COVID-19. About the study: Among the donors, TCR clusters were largely specific to each donor. Study conclusions and caveats: For contracting clones, CD4+ ones sat mainly in CM and EM, CD8+ in EMRA. Unconfirmed was the SARS-CoV-2 specificity of second-wave clones that peaked on day 37.

The V gene's germline CDR1 is MNHNY and CDR2 SVGAGI (reference sequence). Germline trimming cut 0 bases from V and 0 bases from J; bases unmatched to any gene: 4. The CDR3 covers 16 residues. TCRalpha and TCRbeta libraries used 5'RACE with constant-segment primers and UMIs. TCRdb ran MiXCR on the 5' RACE reads and lists one entry per CDR3 protein. The table records about 470,000 distinct CDR3 sequences, over 15% of them present only once. Sequenced sample: PBMCs or a T cell subset sorted from them (not recorded which). The clonotype was recovered from an adult woman who had mild COVID-19 (a few samples of this study predate the infection). Cell type and time point are not known. The chain recombines TRBV6-6 with TRBJ2-5, with TRBD1 matching over 7 bases. Written as DNA, the CDR3 is TGTGCCAGCAGTTACTCGGGACAGATGTACCAAGAGACCCAGTACTTC. This gives the protein CASSYSGQMYQETQYF.